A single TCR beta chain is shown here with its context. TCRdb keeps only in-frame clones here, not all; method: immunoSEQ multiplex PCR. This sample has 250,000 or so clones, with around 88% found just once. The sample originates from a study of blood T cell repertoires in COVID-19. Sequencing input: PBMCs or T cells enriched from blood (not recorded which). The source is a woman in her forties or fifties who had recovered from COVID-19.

This CDR3 is CASKQGRKTQYF. The CDR3 DNA is TGTGCCAGCAAACAGGGCCGAAAGACCCAGTACTTC. V is TRBV28 and J is TRBJ2-5, with D possibly TRBD1 on 6 matching bases. The CDR3 consists of 12 residues. The V and J ends lost 7 bases and 6 bases respectively, with 12 bases between them. From germline, CDR1 is MDHEN and CDR2 SYDVKM. Full variable domain (remainder filled in from reference TRBV28 and TRBJ2-5): DVKVTQSSRYLVKRTGEKVFLECVQDMDHENMFWYRQDPGLGLRLIYFSYDVKMKEKGDIPEGYSVSREKKERFSLILESASTNQTSMYLCASKQGRKTQYFGPGTRLLVL.